Listed here are 32 T cell receptor beta chains from one sample, sequenced in a study of blood T cell repertoires in COVID-19. Method: immunoSEQ multiplex PCR; TCRdb's copy keeps in-frame clones and lacks some. This table has 350,000 to 550,000 clones, 80% to 90% appearing once. Input material: PBMCs or T cells enriched from blood (not recorded which). All receptors come from a man under 40 who had recovered from COVID-19.

The chain links TRBV28 to TRBJ2-7, with 16 bases fitting TRBD2. Germline CDR1 reads MDHEN; CDR2 reads SYDVKM. The CDR3 runs to 19 residues. J lost 5 bases, V lost 3 bases, and 13 bases had no gene match. CDR3 protein: CASSLGPGTSGRAFNEQYF. CDR3 bases: TGTGCCAGCAGTTTGGGGCCCGGGACTAGCGGGAGGGCTTTCAACGAGCAGTACTTC. Full variable domain (remainder filled in from reference TRBV28 and TRBJ2-7): DVKVTQSSRYLVKRTGEKVFLECVQDMDHENMFWYRQDPGLGLRLIYFSYDVKMKEKGDIPEGYSVSREKKERFSLILESASTNQTSMYLCASSLGPGTSGRAFNEQYFGPGTRLTVT.

V usage is TRBV9 and J usage is TRBJ1-4; 9 nucleotides agree with TRBD1. J lost 10 bases, V lost 4 bases, and 5 bases had no gene match. The CDR3 is 13 residues long. CDR1 is SGDLS and CDR2 is YYNGEE in the germline V gene. CDR3 DNA sequence: TGTGCCAGCAGCCCAGGGACAGGGTTAAAACTGTTTTTT. Translating it yields CASSPGTGLKLFF.

This clone appeared once. CDR3 residues: CASSLSSPGLNTEAFF. The DNA for the CDR3 is TGTGCCAGCAGTTTGTCCTCCCCAGGGTTGAACACTGAAGCTTTCTTT. V usage is TRBV27 and J usage is TRBJ1-1, with D possibly TRBD1 on 5 matching bases. CDR1 MNHEY and CDR2 SMNVEV come from the germline V gene (reference sequence). Trimming removed 3 bases at V and 0 bases at J, with 14 bases between. The length of the CDR3 is 16 residues.

The table lists this clone with a count of one. The V and J genes are TRBV7-9 and TRBJ2-7, with 14 bases lining up with TRBD2. The CDR3 covers 16 residues. J gave up 5 bases and V 2 bases, and 5 bases lay outside the gene matches. Germline CDR1 reads SEHNR; CDR2 reads FQNEAQ (reference sequence). DNA of the CDR3: TGTGCCAGCAGCTTAACCGGGACTAGCGGGAGCGACGAGCAGTACTTC. Translation: CASSLTGTSGSDEQYF.

This sequence joins TRBV19 and TRBJ1-2, with TRBD1 as a possible D gene (6 bases). Per the germline V gene, CDR1 is LNHDA and CDR2 is SQIVND (reference sequence). The CDR3 loop spans 14 amino acids. The ends were cut back, 6 bases at V and 3 bases at J, with 14 bases in the middle. This chain's CDR3 is CASRKQGSDYGYTF. CDR3 coding DNA: TGTGCCAGTAGAAAACAGGGTTCGGACTATGGCTACACCTTC.

This clone occurred a few times. The chain combines TRBV7-2 with TRBJ2-3, with TRBD2 matching 13 bases. Germline-derived CDR1 and CDR2 are SGHTA and FQGNSA. This CDR3 comprises 16 residues. V gave up 0 bases and J gave up 6 bases; unmatched junction bases: 3. CDR3 loop: CASSLAGLAGADTQYF. CDR3 DNA sequence: TGTGCCAGCAGCTTAGCCGGACTAGCGGGAGCGGATACGCAGTATTTT.

This rearrangement joins TRBV18 to TRBJ2-2; no definite D call. Germline CDR1 is KGHSH and CDR2 is LQKENI. The V end was cut by 3 bases, the J end by 6 bases, with 8 bases between. The CDR3 is made up of 13 amino acids. The CDR3: CASSPLASGELFF. DNA for the CDR3: TGTGCCAGCTCACCGTTGGCATCCGGGGAGCTGTTTTTT.

V is TRBV11-2 and J is TRBJ2-2; the D gene is possibly TRBD2 (5 bases). Germline CDR1 SGHAT, CDR2 FQNNGV. The CDR3 loop spans 16 amino acids. Trimming stripped 3 bases from V and 2 bases from J, with 13 bases between. CDR3 nucleotides: TGTGCCAGCAGCTTTAGAGAGGCGGGCAACACCGGGGAGCTGTTTTTT. It yields the protein CASSFREAGNTGELFF.

The chain has TRBV28 and TRBJ2-3; 7 positions agree with TRBD2. This CDR3 is built from 13 residues. V was clipped by 8 bases and J by 6 bases; unmatched bases: 8. Germline V gene data show CDR1 as MDHEN and CDR2 as SYDVKM. The CDR3 coding sequence is TGTGCCAGCGCGGGAGCCTTCATGGATACGCAGTATTTT. Translated, it gives CASAGAFMDTQYF.

The chain links TRBV5-4 to TRBJ2-7; 7 positions match TRBD2. Germline V gives CDR1 SGHNT, CDR2 YYREEE (reference sequence). J gave up 5 bases and V 5 bases, and 4 bases lay outside the gene matches. CDR3 length: 12 amino acids. CDR3 in DNA: TGTGCCAGCAGTCCCGGGGGGAACGAGCAGTACTTC. As protein: CASSPGGNEQYF.

J is TRBJ2-1 and V is TRBV3-1 (or the pseudogene TRBV3-2), with 7 bases that match TRBD1. This CDR3 contains 15 residues. Losses at the gene ends were 4 bases for V and 2 bases for J; bases not matched to a gene: 5. Germline V gene data show CDR1 as LGHDT and CDR2 as YNNKEL (reference sequence). CDR3 loop: CASSPRDRTYNEQFF. CDR3 bases: TGTGCCAGCAGCCCCCGGGACAGAACCTACAATGAGCAGTTCTTC.

The rearrangement uses TRBV28 and TRBJ2-3; D remains unclear. This CDR3 spans 13 amino acids. V was shortened by 2 bases and J by 6 bases, with 9 bases between the two germline ends. Looked up from germline, CDR1 is MDHEN and CDR2 is SYDVKM. CDR3 bases: TGTGCCAGCAGTTTACTGCAGATGGATACGCAGTATTTT. This sequence encodes CASSLLQMDTQYF.

This CDR3 is CAWSPTGPNQPQHF. Written as DNA, the CDR3 is TGTGCCTGGAGCCCGACAGGGCCGAATCAGCCCCAGCATTTT. The chain employs TRBV30 and TRBJ1-5; 7 positions agree with TRBD1. V dropped 3 bases and J dropped 4; count of bases not matched to a gene: 6. The CDR3 is 14 amino acids. Germline V gene lookup returns CDR1 GTSNPN and CDR2 SVGIG (reference sequence).

The chain joins TRBV18 to TRBJ1-1; 7 bases are shared with TRBD1. Germline-derived CDR1 and CDR2 are KGHSH and LQKENI. The V and J ends lost 4 bases and 6 bases, in that order; junction bases with no gene match: 5. The CDR3 has 13 residues. In nucleotides, the CDR3 is TGTGCCAGCTCACGCACAGGGGCCTCTGAAGCTTTCTTT. It specifies CASSRTGASEAFF.

V is TRBV19 and J is TRBJ1-2; 8 nucleotides align to TRBD1. The CDR3 sequence is 15 residues long. The J segment lost 2 bases and the V segment lost 5 bases, leaving 7 bases of the junction unmatched. Germline CDR1 reads LNHDA; CDR2 reads SQIVND (reference sequence). CDR3 protein: CASSASRDRNYGYTF. The CDR3 coding sequence is TGTGCCAGTAGTGCCAGCCGGGACAGGAACTATGGCTACACCTTC.

V is TRBV7-2 and J is TRBJ1-1, with D maybe TRBD1 (5 bases). CDR3 length: 13 amino acids. Germline loops: CDR1 SGHTA, CDR2 FQGNSA. V was pared by 8 bases and J by 4 bases, with 14 bases between. The CDR3 DNA follows: TGTGCCAGCGGTGGGGGGACGGGCACTGAAGCTTTCTTT. Protein: CASGGGTGTEAFF. The full variable domain, with the rest looked up from reference TRBV7-2 and TRBJ1-1, is GAGVSQSPSNKVTEKGKDVELRCDPISGHTALYWYRQSLGQGLEFLIYFQGNSAPDKSGLPSDRFSAERTGGSVSTLTIQRTQQEDSAVYLCASGGGTGTEAFFGQGTRLTVV.

This chain connects TRBV5-1 to TRBJ2-1; D may be TRBD1 (6 bases). The length of the CDR3 is 12 residues. The germline V gene has CDR1 SGHRS and CDR2 YFSETQ. Between the trimmed V and J ends, which lost 3 bases and 7 bases, there was a span of 8 bases. The CDR3 sequence is CASSSTGNEQFF. The CDR3 DNA sequence: TGCGCCAGCAGCTCGACAGGTAATGAGCAGTTCTTC.

The rearrangement joins TRBV11-2 to TRBJ1-5; D might be TRBD1 (5 bases). The CDR3 extends over 17 amino acids. Trimming removed 3 bases at V and 3 bases at J, with 18 bases between. Germline CDR1 SGHAT, CDR2 FQNNGV. CDR3 sequence (DNA): TGTGCCAGCAGCTTGTCTGAACAGGAGAACCTCAATCAGCCCCAGCATTTT. Protein product: CASSLSEQENLNQPQHF. The full variable domain, rest sourced from reference TRBV11-2 and TRBJ1-5, is EAGVAQSPRYKIIEKRQSVAFWCNPISGHATLYWYQQILGQGPKLLIQFQNNGVVDDSQLPKDRFSAERLKGVDSTLKIQPAKLEDSAVYLCASSLSEQENLNQPQHFGDGTRLSIL.

The genes are TRBV5-4 and TRBJ2-1; 9 bases are shared with TRBD2. J lost 9 bases, V lost 9 bases, and 19 bases had no gene match. This CDR3 region has 16 residues. Germline values: CDR1 SGHNT, CDR2 YYREEE (reference sequence). Here the CDR3 reads CATEHQREAYRGEQFF. The CDR3 coding sequence is TGTGCCACCGAGCACCAGCGGGAGGCGTATCGTGGTGAGCAGTTCTTC.

The CDR3 is CASSLGGIGWNTQYF. CDR3 nucleotides: TGTGCCAGCAGCTTGGGAGGAATAGGCTGGAATACGCAGTATTTT. The V and J genes are TRBV5-6 and TRBJ2-3; no clear D. The ends were cut back, 0 bases at V and 7 bases at J, with 15 bases in the middle. In germline, CDR1 is SGHDT, CDR2 YYEEEE. CDR3 length: 15 residues.

The J gene is TRBJ2-1, the V gene TRBV4-1; the match to TRBD2 covers 11 bases. Germline V gene sequence: CDR1 MGHRA, CDR2 YSYEKL. The CDR3 spans 16 residues. The V and J ends lost 4 bases and 4 bases, in that order; junction bases with no gene match: 6. The CDR3: CASSPGTSGTYNEQFF. In DNA, the CDR3 is TGCGCCAGCAGCCCAGGGACTAGCGGAACATACAATGAGCAGTTCTTC.

V and J are TRBV7-3 and TRBJ2-1; 10 bases map to TRBD1. The CDR3 loop spans 20 amino acids. Losses at the gene ends were 5 bases for V and 1 base for J; bases not matched to a gene: 17. Germline V gene data show CDR1 as SGHTA and CDR2 as FQGTGA. CDR3 bases: TGTGCCAGCAGCCCCCAACCCCTTGACAGGGGGCGAAGTTCCTACAATGAGCAGTTCTTC. Translating it yields CASSPQPLDRGRSSYNEQFF.

This clone has a single count. The genes are TRBV13 and TRBJ2-2, with 7 bases matching TRBD2. Germline CDR1 reads PRHDT; CDR2 reads FYEKMQ (reference sequence). This CDR3 spans 16 amino acids. J was trimmed by 4 bases and V by 7 bases; bases with no gene match: 12. CDR3 bases: TGTGCCAGCACCCTTCTAGGGGCGGGAGTCACCGGGGAGCTGTTTTTT. Translation: CASTLLGAGVTGELFF.

The rearrangement joins TRBV3-1 (or the pseudogene TRBV3-2) to TRBJ2-3, with D possibly matching TRBD1 (6 bases). Looked up from germline, CDR1 is LGHDT and CDR2 is YNNKEL (reference sequence). The CDR3 extends over 16 amino acids. Trimming removed 4 bases at V and 0 bases at J, with 14 bases between. The CDR3 reads CASSPSTGSSTDTQYF. Written as DNA, the CDR3 is TGTGCCAGCAGCCCCTCCACAGGGAGCAGCACAGATACGCAGTATTTT.

Regarding this clone: No conserved phenylalanine or tryptophan ends this CDR3, so it is likely a read error. No DNA is shown, since the ends of the CDR3 on it are uncertain; the CDR3 is the one TCRdb lists. This chain connects TRBV27 to TRBJ2-7; the D call TRBD1 from the table was never checked on the DNA. Germline CDR1 is MNHEY and CDR2 is SMNVEV (reference sequence). The CDR3 extends over 10 residues, inclusive of both ends. CDR3 in amino acids: CASSSQASLI.

The chain has TRBV18 and TRBJ2-2, with 9 nucleotides matching TRBD1. This CDR3 has 15 residues. Germline V CDR1 and CDR2: KGHSH, LQKENI. The V and J ends lost 0 bases and 9 bases, in that order; junction bases with no gene match: 5. CDR3 sequence: CASSPPGQGGWELFF. The CDR3 DNA reads as TGTGCCAGCTCACCACCGGGACAGGGAGGATGGGAGCTGTTTTTT. Using reference TRBV18 and TRBJ2-2 for the parts outside the CDR3, the full variable domain is NAGVMQNPRHLVRRRGQEARLRCSPMKGHSHVYWYRQLPEEGLKFMVYLQKENIIDESGMPKERFSAEFPKEGPSILRIQQVVRGDSAAYFCASSPPGQGGWELFFGEGSRLTVL.

V and J are TRBV13 and TRBJ2-2, with unresolved D. Germline assignment: CDR1 PRHDT and CDR2 FYEKMQ (reference sequence). The V gene lost 5 bases and the J gene lost 5 bases, with 6 bases spanning the gap. CDR3 size: 12 residues. The CDR3, as DNA: TGTGCCAGCAGCCCTACGACCGGGGAGCTGTTTTTT. Amino acid sequence: CASSPTTGELFF.

This clone was picked up a small number of times. V usage is TRBV2 and J usage is TRBJ1-2, with 7 bases identical to TRBD1. V trimming: 3 bases; J trimming: 2 bases; junction bases outside the gene matches: 3. In germline, CDR1 is SNHLY, CDR2 FYNNEI. The CDR3 is 14 amino acids. The CDR3 loop is CASSDTGANYGYTF. CDR3 coding DNA: TGTGCCAGCAGTGACACAGGGGCAAACTATGGCTACACCTTC.

The V call is TRBV28, the J call TRBJ1-1; tentative D call: TRBD1 (6 bases). This CDR3 has 15 amino acids. The ends were cut back, 4 bases at V and 1 base at J, with 13 bases in the middle. CDR1 is MDHEN, CDR2 SYDVKM, per germline. CDR3 loop: CASSSLGQQNTEAFF. The CDR3 bases are TGTGCCAGCAGTTCCTTAGGACAGCAGAACACTGAAGCTTTCTTT.

The V and J genes are TRBV4-2 and TRBJ1-2, with 8 bases that match TRBD1. V lost 0 bases, J lost 7 bases, and 10 bases stayed unmatched. This CDR3 contains 16 residues. Germline loops: CDR1 LGHNA, CDR2 YNFKEQ. The CDR3 DNA is TGTGCCAGCAGCCAAGATTATAGTACAGGGGGTTTTGGCTACACCTTC. Translation gives CASSQDYSTGGFGYTF.

The rearrangement uses TRBV28 and TRBJ1-6, with D maybe TRBD1 (5 bases). This CDR3 region has 15 residues. CDR1 and CDR2 (germline): MDHEN, SYDVKM. Trimming left V 5 bases short and J 7 bases short, with 15 bases between. DNA for the CDR3: TGTGCCAGCAGTCCCCCAGGGTTATTAAATTCACCCCTCCACTTT. Encoded protein: CASSPPGLLNSPLHF.

The chain carries TRBV3-1 (or the pseudogene TRBV3-2) and TRBJ2-7; 9 bases map to TRBD1. The ends lost 6 bases at V and 5 bases at J; junction bases unmatched: 5. This CDR3 has 13 residues. Germline CDR1 is LGHDT and CDR2 is YNNKEL (reference sequence). The CDR3 loop is CASSRGQGNEQYF. For the CDR3, the DNA is TGTGCCAGCAGTCGAGGACAGGGGAACGAGCAGTACTTC.